Described below is a single TCR beta chain sequence and its context. Its antigen is undetermined. The germline V gene encodes CDR1 SQVTM and CDR2 ANQGSEA. Losses at the gene ends were 4 bases for V and 3 bases for J; bases not matched to a gene: 18. CDR3 length: 18 amino acids. These data come from a study of cytomegalovirus exposure and HLA in healthy donors. General study results and limits: Follow-up analysis later connected one missense variant in DCLRE1C with trimming of TCR beta V- and J-genes.

PCR employed 60 Vbeta and 13 Jbeta primers. This table comes from immunoSEQ multiplex PCR, and its TCRdb copy is limited to in-frame clones, with some not included. Of around 90,000 clones in the sample, around nine tenths are singletons; the top ten hold about 8.6%. This chain links TRBV29-1 with TRBJ2-7, with TRBD1 identical over 10 bases. The sequencing input was PBMCs. The origin of this receptor is a man aged 25 to 40 in good health and CMV-seropositive. The CDR3 DNA reads as TGCAGCGTTGGAGGACCCGGGACAGGGGCCCCTTTGGGCTACGAGCAGTACTTC. Protein product: CSVGGPGTGAPLGYEQYF.